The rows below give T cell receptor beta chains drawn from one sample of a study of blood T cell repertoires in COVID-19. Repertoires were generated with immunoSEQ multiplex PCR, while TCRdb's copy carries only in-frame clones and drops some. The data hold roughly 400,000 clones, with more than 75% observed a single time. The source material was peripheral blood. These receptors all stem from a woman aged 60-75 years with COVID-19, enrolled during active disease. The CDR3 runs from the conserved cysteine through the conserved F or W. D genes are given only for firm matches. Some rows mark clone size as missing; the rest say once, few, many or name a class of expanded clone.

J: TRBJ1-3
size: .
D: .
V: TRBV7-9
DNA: TGTGCCAGCAGCTTAGCACAGGGCTCTGGAAACACCATATATTTT
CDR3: CASSLAQGSGNTIYF

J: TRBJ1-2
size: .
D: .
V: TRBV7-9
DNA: TGTGCCAGCAGCTTTAACCTTCTAAGCTATGGCTACACCTTC
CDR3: CASSFNLLSYGYTF

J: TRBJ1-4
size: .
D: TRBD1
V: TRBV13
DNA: TGTGCCAGCAGCACAAAGACAGGGGTTTTCGAAAAACTGTTTTTT
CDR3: CASSTKTGVFEKLFF

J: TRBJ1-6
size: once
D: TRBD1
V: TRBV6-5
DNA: TGTGCCGGGGGACAGCAACACTCCTATAATTCACCCCTCCACTTT
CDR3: CAGGQQHSYNSPLHF

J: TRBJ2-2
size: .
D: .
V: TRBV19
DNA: TGTGCCAGTTTAAATGAGCTGAACACCGGGGAGCTGTTTTTT
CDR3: CASLNELNTGELFF

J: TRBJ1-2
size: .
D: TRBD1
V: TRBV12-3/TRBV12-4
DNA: TGTGCCAGCACCAAGACAGGGACCTATGGCTACACCTTC
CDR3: CASTKTGTYGYTF

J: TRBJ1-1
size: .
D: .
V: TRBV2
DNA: TGTGCCAGCAAAGAGGAGACAGCCTTCCTAAACACTGAAGCTTTCTTT
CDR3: CASKEETAFLNTEAFF

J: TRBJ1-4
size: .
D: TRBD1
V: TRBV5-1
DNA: TGCGCCAGCAGCCCCTTGACAGGGTCTAATGAAAAACTGTTTTTT
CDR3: CASSPLTGSNEKLFF

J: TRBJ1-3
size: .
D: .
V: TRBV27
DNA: TGTGCCAGCAGTCTTGGACAAGGGAACACCATATATTTT
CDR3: CASSLGQGNTIYF

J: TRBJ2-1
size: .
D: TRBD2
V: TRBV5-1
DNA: TGCGCCAGCAGCTTTACAGCGGGGTGGAACAATGAGCAGTTCTTC
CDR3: CASSFTAGWNNEQFF

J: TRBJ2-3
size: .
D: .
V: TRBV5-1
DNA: TGCGCCAGCAGCTTGCAAGGGCGGGGGCCGGGCACAGATACGCAGTATTTT
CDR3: CASSLQGRGPGTDTQYF

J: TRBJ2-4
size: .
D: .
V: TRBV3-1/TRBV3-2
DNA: TGTGCCAGCAGCCAAGATGGGACTTCAAACATTCAGTACTTC
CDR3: CASSQDGTSNIQYF

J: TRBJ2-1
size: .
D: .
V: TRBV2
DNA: TGTGCCAGCTGCGCTGTTGCGGGCGTCCGGCAGTTCTTC
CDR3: CASCAVAGVRQFF

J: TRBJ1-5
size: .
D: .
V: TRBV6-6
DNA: TGTGCCAGCAGTTACTCGAGTAGCAATCAGCCCCAGCATTTT
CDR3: CASSYSSSNQPQHF

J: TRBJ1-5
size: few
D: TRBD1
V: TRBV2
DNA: TGTGCCAGCAGCCGGACAGGTCACTGGAATCAGCCCCAGCATTTT
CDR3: CASSRTGHWNQPQHF

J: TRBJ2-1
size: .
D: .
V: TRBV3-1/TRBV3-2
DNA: TGTGCCACCAGACTAGGAAATCGCAATGAGCAGTTCTTC
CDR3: CATRLGNRNEQFF

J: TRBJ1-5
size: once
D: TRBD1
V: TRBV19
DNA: TGTGCCACTGCGGACAGGGTCAATCAGCCCCAGCATTTT
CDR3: CATADRVNQPQHF

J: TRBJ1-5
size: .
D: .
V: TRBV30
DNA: TGTGCCTGGCAGGTTGATGGCAATCAGCCCCAGCATTTT
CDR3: CAWQVDGNQPQHF